This T cell receptor (beta chain) emerged from a study of blood T cells in healthy people across ages. Regarding this clonotype: Its target is unknown.

Combining a sample-barcoded 5' primer with a J-beta primer mix, a second PCR ran for roughly 6 to 11 cycles. MiXCR was run by TCRdb on the 5' RACE reads, yielding one entry per CDR3 protein. In the table there are some 690,000 distinct CDR3 sequences, about 20% of which are singletons. Study-level results: Among T cells, TCR beta diversity per million cells dropped roughly linearly as age rose. CMV status of donors was unknown, possibly confounding expanded clonotype changes.

Trimming shortened V by 0 bases and J by 2 bases, and 16 bases separated the two germline ends. This CDR3 spans 16 amino acids. Germline CDR1 and CDR2: DFQATT and SNEGSKA (reference sequence). The material sequenced was blood. This receptor was identified in a man aged 65-85 years in good health. The chain employs TRBV20-1 and TRBJ1-1, with D perhaps TRBD1 (5 bases). CDR3 protein: CSAREQPGLINTEAFF. DNA for the CDR3: TGCAGTGCTAGAGAACAACCGGGACTGATAAACACTGAAGCTTTCTTT.